This T cell receptor beta chain was retrieved from a study of CD8 T cells in ankylosing spondylitis. For this clonotype: The antigen is unknown.

Study observations and caveats: CD8+ by phenotype, disease-linked clones were relatively rare in peripheral blood. Reactive arthritis synovial fluid and blood were previously reported to contain some motif variants. Blood of patients with ankylosing spondylitis appeared to be characterized by a TCR beta motif of eight or nine highly homologous variants. Matched ankylosing spondylitis synovial fluid reportedly contained a significantly enriched population of disease-linked clones.

Trimming cost V 6 bases and J 5 bases, with 14 bases left between them. This CDR3 is 13 amino acids long. Germline CDR1 reads SGHDT; CDR2 reads YYEEEE. The TCR beta libraries were generated through quantitative 5'-RACE incorporating molecular barcodes. TCRdb called the 5' RACE reads again in MiXCR, with one record for every CDR3 protein. In the table there are over 450,000 distinct CDR3 sequences, approximately 12% of which are singletons. Sequencing was performed on blood, either unsorted or a sorted T cell fraction (not recorded which). This sequence originates from a male donor with ankylosing spondylitis. The chain combines TRBV5-6 with TRBJ1-2; D ambiguous. The CDR3 bases are TGTGCCAGCACCCAAGGTGGTCCATATGGCTACACCTTC. Its translation is CASTQGGPYGYTF. The variable domain in full, with the rest retrieved from reference TRBV5-6 and TRBJ1-2, is DAGVTQSPTHLIKTRGQQVTLRCSPKSGHDTVSWYQQALGQGPQFIFQYYEEEERQRGNFPDRFSGHQFPNYSSELNVNALLLGDSALYLCASTQGGPYGYTFGSGTRLTVV.